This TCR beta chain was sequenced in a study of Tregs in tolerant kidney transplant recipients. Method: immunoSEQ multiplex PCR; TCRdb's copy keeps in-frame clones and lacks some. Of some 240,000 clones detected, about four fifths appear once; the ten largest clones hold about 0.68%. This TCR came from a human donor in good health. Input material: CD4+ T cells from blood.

CDR3 nucleotide sequence: TGTGCCAGCAGTTACGGCAAGTTCTATGGCTACACCTTC. Translation: CASSYGKFYGYTF. V gene TRBV6-5 combines with J gene TRBJ1-2, with no clear D. Germline values: CDR1 MNHEY, CDR2 SVGAGI. The CDR3 is 13 residues long. Trimming took 2 bases from V and 4 from J, leaving 8 bases between them.